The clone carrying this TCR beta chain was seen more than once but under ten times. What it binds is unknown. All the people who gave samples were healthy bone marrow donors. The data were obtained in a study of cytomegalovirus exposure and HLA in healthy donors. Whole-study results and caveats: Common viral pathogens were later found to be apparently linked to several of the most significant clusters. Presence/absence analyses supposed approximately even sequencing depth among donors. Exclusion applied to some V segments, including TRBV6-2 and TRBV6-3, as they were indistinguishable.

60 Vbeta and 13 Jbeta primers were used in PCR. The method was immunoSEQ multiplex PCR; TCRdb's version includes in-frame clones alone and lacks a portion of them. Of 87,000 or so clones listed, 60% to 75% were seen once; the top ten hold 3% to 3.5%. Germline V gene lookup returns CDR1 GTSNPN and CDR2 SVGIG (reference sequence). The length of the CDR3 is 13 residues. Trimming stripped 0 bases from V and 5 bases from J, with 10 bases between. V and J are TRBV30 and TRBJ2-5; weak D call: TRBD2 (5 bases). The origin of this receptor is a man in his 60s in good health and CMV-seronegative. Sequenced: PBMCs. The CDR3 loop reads CAWSVVGAETQYF. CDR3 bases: TGTGCCTGGAGTGTAGTGGGAGCGGAGACCCAGTACTTC.